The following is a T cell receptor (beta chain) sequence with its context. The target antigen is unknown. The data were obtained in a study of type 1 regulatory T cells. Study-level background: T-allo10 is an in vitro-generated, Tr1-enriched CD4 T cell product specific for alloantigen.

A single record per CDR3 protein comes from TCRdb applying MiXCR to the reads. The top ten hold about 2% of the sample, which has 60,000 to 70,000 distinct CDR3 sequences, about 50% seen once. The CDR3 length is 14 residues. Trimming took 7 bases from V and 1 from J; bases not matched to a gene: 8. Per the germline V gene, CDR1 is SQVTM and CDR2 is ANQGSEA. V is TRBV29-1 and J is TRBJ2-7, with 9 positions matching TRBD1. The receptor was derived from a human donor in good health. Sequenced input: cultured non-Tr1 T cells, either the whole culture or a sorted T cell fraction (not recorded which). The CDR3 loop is CSASQGASSYEQYF. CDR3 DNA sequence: TGCAGCGCCTCACAGGGGGCCTCGTCCTACGAGCAGTACTTC.